Listed here is a single T cell receptor beta chain. Its antigen remains unknown. The sample comes from a study of cytomegalovirus exposure and HLA in healthy donors. On the study more broadly: Genotyping showed roughly 81% of roughly 390 donors falling in the Caucasian-associated ancestry cluster.

Study conclusions and caveats: Most sequenced TCRs were rare (though some public TCRs occurred in many donors). In a later analysis, a missense DCLRE1C variant was linked to TCR beta V- and J-gene trimming.

V trimming: 2 bases; J trimming: 4 bases; junction bases outside the gene matches: 2. The CDR3 consists of 15 residues. The germline V gene has CDR1 SGDLS and CDR2 YYNGEE. The PCR made use of 60 Vbeta and 13 Jbeta primers. Authors' methods: Later analysis identified some 80 million unique TCR beta chains, about 10 million shared. Here immunoSEQ multiplex PCR was the method, and the copy in TCRdb shows in-frame clones only, minus some. For V, J and clone size, that table is used; D and trimming come from the DNA. Of about 160,000 clones listed, approximately 80% were seen once; the top ten hold approximately 2.3%.

The sample taken for sequencing was PBMCs. The chain is built from TRBV9 and TRBJ2-1; TRBD2 agrees at 11 bases. This sequence was found in a man in his fifties or sixties in good health and CMV-seropositive. In DNA form, the CDR3 reads TGTGCCAGCAGCGTGACTAGCGGGGATTACAATGAGCAGTTCTTC. The encoded protein is CASSVTSGDYNEQFF.